The clone carrying this TCR beta chain was seen a single time. No antigen is known for it. Assay: immunoSEQ multiplex PCR; the TCRdb copy retains only in-frame clones and omits some. The sample consists of under 50,000 clones, 88% of them appearing once. The data derive from a study of OX40 agonist ivuxolimab in advanced cancers. The study, taken as a whole, reports: Clonal expansion among partial responders at 0.1-3.0 mg/kg ranked near the lowest.

V gave up 10 bases and J gave up 3 bases; unmatched junction bases: 8. This CDR3 spans 13 amino acids. The germline V gene has CDR1 SGHAT and CDR2 FQNNGV. The chain is built from TRBV11-2 and TRBJ2-7; 8 bases are shared with TRBD2. The material was CD4+ or CD8+ T cells sorted from blood, obtained in a trial of the OX40 agonist ivuxolimab. This clonotype originated in an adult with an advanced solid tumor such as melanoma, head and neck, liver or kidney cancer. The CDR3: CATTGTRDYEQYF. CDR3 coding DNA: TGTGCCACCACCGGGACTAGAGACTACGAGCAGTACTTC.